The 2 T cell receptor beta chains presented below share a single source sample, sequenced in a study of identical twins. TCRdb re-derived calls from the 5' RACE reads in MiXCR, one entry per CDR3 protein. The sample lists 200,000 to 250,000 distinct CDR3 sequences, about 10% occurring once. Sequencing was done on a sample of memory T cells sorted from blood. The receptor set was obtained from a man aged 45-65 years in good health.

This clonotype was counted at least ten times. The J gene is TRBJ1-2, the V gene TRBV7-2; 10 nucleotides align to TRBD1. Trimming took 4 bases from V and 5 from J; bases not matched to a gene: 4. In germline, CDR1 is SGHTA, CDR2 FQGNSA. CDR3 size: 14 residues. CDR3 DNA: TGTGCCAGCAGCTCCGGGACAGGGGAATATGGCTACACCTTC. Translating it yields CASSSGTGEYGYTF.

This clonotype has a count of ten or more. The chain couples TRBV7-2 to TRBJ2-7; D not certain. Trimming pared 1 base from V and 6 bases from J, leaving 13 bases between. Germline-derived CDR1 and CDR2 are SGHTA and FQGNSA. CDR3 length equals 14 residues. As DNA, the CDR3 is TGTGCCAGCAGCTTAGGAAGGGCGACGGGCGAGCAGTACTTC. Protein sequence: CASSLGRATGEQYF.